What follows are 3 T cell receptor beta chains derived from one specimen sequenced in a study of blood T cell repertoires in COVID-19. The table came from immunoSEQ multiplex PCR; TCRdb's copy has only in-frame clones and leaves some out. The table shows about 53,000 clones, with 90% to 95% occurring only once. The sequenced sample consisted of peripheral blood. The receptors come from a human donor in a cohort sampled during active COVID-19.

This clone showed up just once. The CDR3 region is CASSFRAPKETQYF. The CDR3 nucleotides read TGTGCCAGCAGCTTCAGGGCGCCGAAAGAGACCCAGTACTTC. This sequence joins TRBV7-8 and TRBJ2-5, with a tentative D call TRBD1 (5 bases). With 3 bases removed from V and 3 bases from J, the gap between germline ends came to 11 bases. Germline CDR1 SGHVS, CDR2 FQNEAQ. The CDR3 totals 14 residues.

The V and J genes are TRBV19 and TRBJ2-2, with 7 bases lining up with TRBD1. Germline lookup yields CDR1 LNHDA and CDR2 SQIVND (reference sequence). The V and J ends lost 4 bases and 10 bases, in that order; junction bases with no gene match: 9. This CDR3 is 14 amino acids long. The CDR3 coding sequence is TGTGCCAGTAGTACCAGACAGGGCGAGAAGGAGCTGTTTTTT. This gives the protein CASSTRQGEKELFF.

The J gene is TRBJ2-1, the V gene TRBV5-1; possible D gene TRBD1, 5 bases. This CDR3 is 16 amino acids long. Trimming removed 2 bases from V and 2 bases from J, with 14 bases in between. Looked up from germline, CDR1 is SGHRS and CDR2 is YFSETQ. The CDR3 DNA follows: TGCGCCAGCAGCTTCTTTAAGGGGTCGGCCTACAATGAGCAGTTCTTC. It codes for CASSFFKGSAYNEQFF.